This T cell receptor beta chain was observed in a study of cytomegalovirus exposure and HLA in healthy donors. CDR3 size: 21 residues. In germline, CDR1 is MNHEY, CDR2 SMNVEV (reference sequence). The V gene end was trimmed by 6 bases and the J gene end by 0 bases; junction bases not matched to a gene: 19. This PCR relied on a set of 60 Vbeta primers and 13 Jbeta primers. TCRdb's table, derived via immunoSEQ multiplex PCR, lists solely in-frame clones and lacks some. This sample has fewer than 110,000 clones, with 60% to 75% found just once. The receptor's source is a man aged 30-40 years in good health and CMV-seronegative. The V call is TRBV27, the J call TRBJ2-1, with 11 nucleotides matching TRBD2. Sequencing input: PBMCs. In DNA form, the CDR3 reads TGTGCCAGCAGACCCTGGGGAGTGGTTAGCGGGAGGGCCGGCTCCTACAATGAGCAGTTCTTC. Translated: CASRPWGVVSGRAGSYNEQFF.